A single sample is the source of the 27 T cell receptor beta chains below, sequenced in a study of prognosis after radiotherapy for stage I lung cancer (dated by TCRdb to about 2021). The instrument was an Illumina HiSeq 3000. Two rounds of multiplex PCR were performed to amplify the TCR beta CDR3 region from genomic DNA. In the first round of PCR, primers specific to each TRBV and TRBJ gene were used, and the primer sequences are filed in Chinese patent CN105087789A. The public reads were reanalyzed by TCRdb: fastp trimming at Q25, MiXCR alignment, in-frame beta chains only. Records with the same CDR3 protein are collapsed into one entry carrying the most frequent genes and DNA. In all, the sample holds 38,000 or so distinct CDR3 sequences, and roughly a quarter of those were seen once. The top ten clones comprise less than 30% of the sample. Sequencing used PBMCs, obtained before or after stereotactic body radiation therapy (not recorded which). All receptors come from a donor over 45 with non-small cell lung cancer.

This clonotype was seen at least ten times. V gene TRBV6-2 or TRBV6-3 combines with J gene TRBJ2-3; 9 bases match TRBD2. This CDR3 comprises 13 residues. V lost 8 bases, J lost 5 bases, and 5 bases stayed unmatched. CDR1 and CDR2 (germline): MNHEY, SVGEGT. CDR3 region: CASDVAGVDTQYF. The DNA of the CDR3 is TGTGCCAGCGATGTAGCGGGAGTAGATACGCAGTATTTT.

This clonotype was picked up many times. The rearrangement uses TRBV5-5 and TRBJ1-5; D call uncertain. Trimming shortened V by 0 bases and J by 4 bases, and 11 bases separated the two germline ends. The CDR3 is 15 amino acids. The germline V gene encodes CDR1 SGHKS and CDR2 YYEKEE (reference sequence). CDR3 sequence (DNA): TGTGCCAGCAGCTTGGGCCCCCCCGGGAATCAGCCCCAGCATTTT. This encodes CASSLGPPGNQPQHF.

About this clonotype: A read error may explain this, as a much larger clone is one base away. The chain recombines TRBV7-2 with TRBJ2-6; D remains unclear. From germline, CDR1 is SGHTA and CDR2 FQGNSA. This CDR3 is built from 12 residues. The DNA for the CDR3 is TGTGCCAGCAGCTTACACATCGCCGTCCTGACCTTC. Amino acid sequence: CASSLHIAVLTF.

This clonotype was picked up many times. V and J are TRBV28 and TRBJ2-1; no clear D gene. The germline CDR1 and CDR2 sequences are MDHEN and SYDVKM. Trimming removed 1 base from V and 10 bases from J, with 8 bases in between. This CDR3 region has 12 residues. The CDR3: CASSLSRLEQFF. The CDR3 DNA reads as TGTGCCAGCAGTTTATCTCGTCTCGAGCAGTTCTTC.

This clonotype was detected ten times or more. The rearrangement uses TRBV10-3 and TRBJ2-1; 10 bases line up with TRBD2. V lost 5 bases, J lost 4 bases, and 5 bases stayed unmatched. CDR1 ENHRY and CDR2 SYGVKD come from the germline V gene. The CDR3 has 15 amino acids. CDR3 loop: CAISPGTSDYNEQFF. DNA for the CDR3: TGTGCCATCAGTCCCGGGACTAGCGATTACAATGAGCAGTTCTTC.

This clonotype was detected many times. The J gene is TRBJ2-1, the V gene TRBV9; possibly TRBD1 or TRBD2 for D (5 bases each). Trimming pared 0 bases from V and 3 bases from J, leaving 13 bases between. From germline, CDR1 is SGDLS and CDR2 YYNGEE. The CDR3 runs 16 residues. In DNA form, the CDR3 reads TGTGCCAGCAGCGTAGCCCGGGACGGCCACTACAATGAGCAGTTCTTC. It specifies CASSVARDGHYNEQFF.

This clonotype has at least ten counts. The V call is TRBV5-1, the J call TRBJ2-7; weak D call: TRBD2 (5 bases). This CDR3 has 14 amino acids. The germline V gene has CDR1 SGHRS and CDR2 YFSETQ. The ends were cut back, 0 bases at V and 0 bases at J, with 7 bases in the middle. The CDR3 DNA reads TGCGCCAGCAGCTTGGACGGGAACTCCTACGAGCAGTACTTC. It specifies CASSLDGNSYEQYF.

This clonotype was seen many times. The chain has TRBV11-1 and TRBJ2-3, with 7 bases matching TRBD2. The V and J ends lost 1 base and 2 bases, in that order; junction bases with no gene match: 9. The CDR3 runs to 17 residues. CDR1 is SGHAT and CDR2 is FQDESV in the germline V gene (reference sequence). The CDR3 DNA is TGTGCCAGCAGCTTAGTGGGCTCTAGCGGTTTCACAGATACGCAGTATTTT. It encodes CASSLVGSSGFTDTQYF.

As regards this clonotype: Germline is not matched at one junction end, which may reflect a read error. The V gene is TRBV5-1, the J gene TRBJ2-2, with 7 bases lining up with TRBD1. The germline V gene encodes CDR1 SGHRS and CDR2 YFSETQ. This CDR3 spans 13 amino acids. The CDR3 sequence: CGSISGTVGELFF. CDR3 nucleotides: TGCGGCAGCATCTCCGGGACAGTAGGGGAGCTGTTTTTT.

The chain employs TRBV20-1 and TRBJ2-2; 10 nucleotides line up with TRBD2. The CDR3 covers 16 residues. Trimming cost V 4 bases and J 5 bases; bases outside gene matches: 10. Germline lookup yields CDR1 DFQATT and CDR2 SNEGSKA (reference sequence). The CDR3 DNA follows: TGCAGTGCTACCTCTGGGACTAGCGTGAGGACCGGGGAGCTGTTTTTT. Its translation is CSATSGTSVRTGELFF.

This clonotype was detected ten times or more. The CDR3 protein is CASSLDSTDTQYF. The CDR3 DNA reads TGTGCCAGCAGCCTCGACAGCACAGATACGCAGTATTTT. The chain is built from TRBV7-2 and TRBJ2-3; no reliable D call. The CDR3 is made up of 13 amino acids. Germline V gives CDR1 SGHTA, CDR2 FQGNSA. The V gene lost 5 bases and the J gene lost 0 bases, with 6 bases spanning the gap.

On this clonotype itself: A far larger clone is a single base away, which makes a read error likely. The chain uses TRBV5-1 and TRBJ2-1, with a possible D match to TRBD2 (5 bases). The CDR3 is made up of 12 amino acids. Trimming cost V 0 bases and J 13 bases, with 11 bases left between them. CDR1 SGHRS and CDR2 YFSETQ come from the germline V gene. CDR3: CASSLDWETQFF. The CDR3 DNA follows: TGCGCCAGCAGCTTGGATTGGGAGACCCAGTTCTTC.

This clonotype was counted ten times or more. The rearrangement uses TRBV7-8 and TRBJ2-3; no clear D. CDR3 size: 12 residues. The germline gives CDR1 SGHVS, CDR2 FQNEAQ. V lost 1 base and J 5 bases, leaving 4 bases between the germline ends. As DNA, the CDR3 is TGTGCCAGCAGCTTAGTTGTAGATACGCAGTATTTT. Protein product: CASSLVVDTQYF.

In this sample, this clonotype turned up many times. This sequence joins TRBV27 and TRBJ2-3, with 7 bases aligning to TRBD2. CDR3 length: 14 amino acids. Germline loops: CDR1 MNHEY, CDR2 SMNVEV (reference sequence). V lost 5 bases and J lost 9; bases outside the gene matches: 11. As DNA, the CDR3 is TGTGCCAGCAGTCGGACTAGTTCCGAGGGCACGCAGTATTTT. It is translated as CASSRTSSEGTQYF.

The table lists this clonotype with many counts. The chain recombines TRBV6-1 with TRBJ2-1, with 12 bases that match TRBD2. The CDR3 runs to 18 residues. V lost 6 bases and J lost 7; bases outside the gene matches: 16. Germline CDR1 MNHNS, CDR2 SASEGT. CDR3 sequence: CASSFASPQLAGGNEQFF. In DNA, the CDR3 is TGTGCCAGCAGCTTCGCGAGCCCCCAACTAGCGGGGGGTAATGAGCAGTTCTTC.

Of note for this clonotype: This sequence may be a read error, since a much larger clone differs from it by one base. This sequence joins TRBV10-2 and TRBJ2-3; D remains unclear. This CDR3 comprises 12 residues. Per the germline V gene, CDR1 is WSHSY and CDR2 is SAAADI. Between the trimmed V and J ends, which lost 8 bases and 7 bases, there was a span of 13 bases. The CDR3 DNA sequence: TGCGCCAGCCCTTGGGGTGGATATACGCAGTATTTT. Encoded protein: CASPWGGYTQYF.

This clonotype was picked up many times. V and J are TRBV10-3 and TRBJ2-7; tentatively, D is TRBD1 (5 bases). Germline CDR1 reads ENHRY; CDR2 reads SYGVKD. With 4 bases removed from V and 7 bases from J, the gap between germline ends came to 14 bases. This CDR3 region has 13 residues. This CDR3 reads CAISGTWMREQYF. The CDR3 nucleotides are TGTGCCATCAGTGGGACATGGATGAGAGAGCAGTACTTC.

This clonotype was observed at least ten times. J is TRBJ1-5 and V is TRBV28; 8 nucleotides align to TRBD1. The germline gives CDR1 MDHEN, CDR2 SYDVKM. With 4 bases clipped from V and 2 bases from J, the junction kept 7 bases outside the gene matches. CDR3 size: 16 residues. The CDR3 loop is CASSSLTGVGNQPQHF. The CDR3 DNA follows: TGTGCCAGCAGTTCCTTGACAGGGGTTGGCAATCAGCCCCAGCATTTT.

About this clonotype itself: Likely a read error: the CDR3 ends without its conserved phenylalanine or tryptophan. The chain joins TRBV6-1 to TRBJ1-3, with 7 bases identical to TRBD1. CDR1 is MNHNS, CDR2 SASEGT, per germline. This CDR3 contains 18 residues. J was trimmed by 0 bases and V by 8 bases; bases with no gene match: 16. The CDR3 DNA is TGTGCCAGCTCGATTCGGGACAGCTTCTTCTACTCTGGAAACACCATATATTCT. Amino acid sequence: CASSIRDSFFYSGNTIYS.

This chain joins TRBV27 and TRBJ2-2; D remains unclear. CDR3 length: 12 residues. CDR1 MNHEY and CDR2 SMNVEV come from the germline V gene (reference sequence). Trimming left V 6 bases short and J 5 bases short, with 7 bases between. The chain's CDR3 is CASSIPTGELFF. In DNA form, the CDR3 reads TGTGCCAGCAGCATTCCAACCGGGGAGCTGTTTTTT.

This clonotype occurred once. The genes are TRBV27 and TRBJ2-3, with D perhaps given as TRBD1 or TRBD2 (6 bases each). Germline-derived CDR1 and CDR2 are MNHEY and SMNVEV (reference sequence). V was shortened by 5 bases and J by 8 bases, with 23 bases between the two germline ends. CDR3 length: 16 residues. The CDR3: CASSLGRGHKEVTQYF. The CDR3 coding sequence is TGTGCCAGCAGTCTTGGCCGGGGGCACAAGGAAGTTACGCAGTATTTT.

This clonotype occurred many times. The chain couples TRBV5-1 to TRBJ1-2; the D gene is possibly TRBD1 (5 bases). Trimming pared 0 bases from V and 4 bases from J, leaving 16 bases between. This CDR3 is 16 amino acids long. From germline, CDR1 is SGHRS and CDR2 YFSETQ. CDR3 coding DNA: TGCGCCAGCAGCTTGGGCGCTTGGGGGTCGGCCTATGGCTACACCTTC. This sequence encodes CASSLGAWGSAYGYTF.

The rearrangement joins TRBV6-2 or TRBV6-3 to TRBJ2-3; tentative D call: TRBD2 (5 bases). Looked up from germline, CDR1 is MNHEY and CDR2 is SVGEGT. The CDR3 sequence is 14 residues long. V was pared by 2 bases and J by 6 bases, with 12 bases between. Here the CDR3 reads CASSYPLEADTQYF. For the CDR3, the DNA is TGTGCCAGCAGTTACCCCTTGGAGGCGGATACGCAGTATTTT.

The chain couples TRBV7-8 to TRBJ1-2, with D tentatively TRBD1 (6 bases). Trimming pared 5 bases from V and 7 bases from J, leaving 20 bases between. This CDR3 region has 15 residues. The V gene's germline CDR1 is SGHVS and CDR2 FQNEAQ. The CDR3 here is CASSLRGGGVGGYTF. In DNA form, the CDR3 reads TGTGCCAGCAGCCTGAGGGGGGGCGGGGTTGGTGGCTACACCTTC.

This clonotype is medium-sized by share. The V gene is TRBV20-1, the J gene TRBJ2-7, with 8 bases lining up with TRBD2. Germline V lookup: CDR1 DFQATT, CDR2 SNEGSKA (reference sequence). Unmatched junction bases numbered 10, after V lost 4 bases and J lost 2 bases. This CDR3 has 15 residues. CDR3 in DNA: TGCAGTGCTATGGCTATCGGTAGCGGGGCCTACGAGCAGTACTTC. Its translation: CSAMAIGSGAYEQYF.

This clonotype was observed at least ten times. The chain is built from TRBV7-2 and TRBJ2-7; tentative D call: TRBD2 (6 bases). V lost 1 base and J 2 bases, leaving 9 bases between the germline ends. The CDR3 is 14 amino acids. Germline V gene lookup returns CDR1 SGHTA and CDR2 FQGNSA. In nucleotides, the CDR3 is TGTGCCAGCAGCTTAGAGGAGGGACCCTACGAGCAGTACTTC. Translated, it gives CASSLEEGPYEQYF. Full variable domain (missing parts from reference TRBV7-2 and TRBJ2-7): GAGVSQSPSNKVTEKGKDVELRCDPISGHTALYWYRQSLGQGLEFLIYFQGNSAPDKSGLPSDRFSAERTGGSVSTLTIQRTQQEDSAVYLCASSLEEGPYEQYFGPGTRLTVT.

Concerning this clonotype itself: This could be a read error, since a much larger clone is one nucleotide away. CDR3 nucleotide sequence: TGTGCCTGGAGTGCAGGGACAGGGAGTCGGACCGGGGAGCTGTTTTTT. Its protein product is CAWSAGTGSRTGELFF. The rearrangement links TRBV30 to TRBJ2-2, with 9 bases fitting TRBD1. After removal of 1 base from V and 5 bases from J, the junction contained 8 bases not matched to a gene. The germline V gene has CDR1 GTSNPN and CDR2 SVGIG (reference sequence). The CDR3 loop spans 16 amino acids.